This TCR beta chain was obtained from a study of shared clonotypes between healthy human individuals. As to this clone: Its target is unknown.

Clones were read by immunoSEQ multiplex PCR, and TCRdb kept only the in-frame ones, dropping some. The sample carries roughly 490,000 clones, about three quarters recorded once. The study, taken as a whole, reports: Genetic and exposure-history diversity was limited by the small donor number.

The sequenced sample was PBMCs. The receptor was isolated from a woman aged 40 to 50 in good health. Some clones in this sample may be carry-over from other donors' samples.

CDR3 region: CASRTSGGAEQYF. CDR3 DNA sequence: TGTGCCAGCAGAACGTCAGGGGGCGCCGAGCAGTACTTC. The chain carries TRBV5-4 and TRBJ2-7; 8 bases are shared with TRBD1. V dropped 5 bases and J dropped 6; count of bases not matched to a gene: 7. The germline CDR1 and CDR2 sequences are SGHNT and YYREEE (reference sequence). The CDR3 spans 13 residues.